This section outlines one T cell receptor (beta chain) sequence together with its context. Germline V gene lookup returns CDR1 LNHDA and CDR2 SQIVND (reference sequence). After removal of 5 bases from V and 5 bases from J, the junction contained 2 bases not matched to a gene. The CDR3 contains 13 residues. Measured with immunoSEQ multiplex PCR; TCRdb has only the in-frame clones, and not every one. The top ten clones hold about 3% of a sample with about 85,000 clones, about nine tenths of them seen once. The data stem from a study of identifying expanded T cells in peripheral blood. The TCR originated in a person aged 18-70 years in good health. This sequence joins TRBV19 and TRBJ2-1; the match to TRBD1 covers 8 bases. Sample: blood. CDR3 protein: CASSQGAHNEQFF. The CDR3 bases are TGTGCCAGTAGTCAGGGGGCCCACAATGAGCAGTTCTTC.